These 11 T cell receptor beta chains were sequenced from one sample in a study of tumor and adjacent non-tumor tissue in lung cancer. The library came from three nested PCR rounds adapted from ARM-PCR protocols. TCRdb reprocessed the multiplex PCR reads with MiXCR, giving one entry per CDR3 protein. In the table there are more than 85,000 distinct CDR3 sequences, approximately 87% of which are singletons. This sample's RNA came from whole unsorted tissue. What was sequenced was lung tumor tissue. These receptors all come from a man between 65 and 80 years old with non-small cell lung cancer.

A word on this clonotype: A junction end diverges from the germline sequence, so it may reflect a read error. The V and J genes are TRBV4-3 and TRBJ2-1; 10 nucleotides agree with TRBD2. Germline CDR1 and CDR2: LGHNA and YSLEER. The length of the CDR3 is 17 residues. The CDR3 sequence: CASSQDLAGAKYNERFF. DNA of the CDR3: TGCGCCAGCAGCCAAGACCTAGCGGGAGCTAAATACAATGAGCGGTTCTTC.

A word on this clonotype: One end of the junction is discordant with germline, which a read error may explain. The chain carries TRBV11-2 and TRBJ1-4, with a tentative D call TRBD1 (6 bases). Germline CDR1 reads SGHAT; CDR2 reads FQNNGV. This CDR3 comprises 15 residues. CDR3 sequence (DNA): TGTGCCAGCAGCAGAAGTGGGACAATTAATGAAAAAGTGGTTTTT. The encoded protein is CASSRSGTINEKVVF.

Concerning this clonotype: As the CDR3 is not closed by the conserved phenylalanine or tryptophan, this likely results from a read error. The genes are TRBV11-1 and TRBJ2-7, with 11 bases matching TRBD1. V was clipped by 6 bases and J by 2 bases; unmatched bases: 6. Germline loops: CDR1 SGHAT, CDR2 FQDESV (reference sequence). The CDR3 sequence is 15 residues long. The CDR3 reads CASSLLGQGAYEQYI. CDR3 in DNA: TGTGCCAGCAGTCTATTGGGACAGGGGGCCTACGAGCAGTACATC.

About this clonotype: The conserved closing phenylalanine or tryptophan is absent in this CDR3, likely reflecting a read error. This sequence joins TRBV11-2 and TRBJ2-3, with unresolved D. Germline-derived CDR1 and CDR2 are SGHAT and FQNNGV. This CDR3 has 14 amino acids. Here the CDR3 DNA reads TGTGTCAGCAGCTCACATGGGTTCTCAGATACGCAGTATATT. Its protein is CVSSSHGFSDTQYI.

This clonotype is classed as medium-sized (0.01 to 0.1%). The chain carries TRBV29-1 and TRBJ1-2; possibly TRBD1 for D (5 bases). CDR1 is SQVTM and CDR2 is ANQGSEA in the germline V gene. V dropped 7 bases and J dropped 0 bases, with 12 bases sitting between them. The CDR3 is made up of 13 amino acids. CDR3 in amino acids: CSAVSQANYGYTF. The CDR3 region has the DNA TGCAGCGCTGTGTCACAGGCTAACTATGGCTACACCTTC.

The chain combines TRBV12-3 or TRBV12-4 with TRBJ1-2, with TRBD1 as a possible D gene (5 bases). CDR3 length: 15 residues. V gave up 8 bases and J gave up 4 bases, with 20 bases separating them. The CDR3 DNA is TGTGCCAGCGGTATATTGACAGAGTTTGGCTATGGCTACACCTTC. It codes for CASGILTEFGYGYTF.

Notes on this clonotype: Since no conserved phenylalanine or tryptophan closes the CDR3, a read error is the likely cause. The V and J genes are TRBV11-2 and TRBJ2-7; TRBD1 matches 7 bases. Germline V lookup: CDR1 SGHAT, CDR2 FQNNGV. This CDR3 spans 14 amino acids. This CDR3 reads CASIGDSISYGQYL. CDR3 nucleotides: TGTGCCAGCATCGGGGACAGCATAAGCTACGGGCAGTACCTC.

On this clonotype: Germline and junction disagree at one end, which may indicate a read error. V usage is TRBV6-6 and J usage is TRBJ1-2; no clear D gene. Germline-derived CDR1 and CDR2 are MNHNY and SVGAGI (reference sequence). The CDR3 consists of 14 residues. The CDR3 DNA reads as TGTGACAGCACCCCCCCAGGTGCCTCCTATGGCTACACCTTC. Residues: CDSTPPGASYGYTF.

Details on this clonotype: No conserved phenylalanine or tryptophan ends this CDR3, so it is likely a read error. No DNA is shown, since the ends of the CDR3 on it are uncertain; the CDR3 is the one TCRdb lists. CDR3 amino acids: CASSVVTSLYEQCL. The genes are TRBV11-2 and TRBJ2-7; the D call in the table, TRBD1, was not verified against the DNA. CDR1 SGHAT and CDR2 FQNNGV come from the germline V gene. The CDR3 is made up of 14 amino acids, end residues included.

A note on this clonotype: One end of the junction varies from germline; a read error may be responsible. The DNA of the CDR3 is TGCAGTGCCAGGATTTCCGGACTAGTCTACGAGCTGTACTTC. It encodes CSARISGLVYELYF. The gene calls are TRBV20-1 and TRBJ2-7; 7 bases map to TRBD2. Germline V lookup: CDR1 DFQATT, CDR2 SNEGSKA (reference sequence). This CDR3 comprises 14 residues.

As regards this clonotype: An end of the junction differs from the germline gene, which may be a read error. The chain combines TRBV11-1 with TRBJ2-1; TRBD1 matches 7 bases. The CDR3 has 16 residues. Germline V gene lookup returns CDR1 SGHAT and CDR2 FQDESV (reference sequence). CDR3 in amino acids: CANSPQPEQGPHEQFF. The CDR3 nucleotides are TGTGCCAACAGCCCCCAGCCGGAACAGGGGCCACATGAGCAGTTCTTC.